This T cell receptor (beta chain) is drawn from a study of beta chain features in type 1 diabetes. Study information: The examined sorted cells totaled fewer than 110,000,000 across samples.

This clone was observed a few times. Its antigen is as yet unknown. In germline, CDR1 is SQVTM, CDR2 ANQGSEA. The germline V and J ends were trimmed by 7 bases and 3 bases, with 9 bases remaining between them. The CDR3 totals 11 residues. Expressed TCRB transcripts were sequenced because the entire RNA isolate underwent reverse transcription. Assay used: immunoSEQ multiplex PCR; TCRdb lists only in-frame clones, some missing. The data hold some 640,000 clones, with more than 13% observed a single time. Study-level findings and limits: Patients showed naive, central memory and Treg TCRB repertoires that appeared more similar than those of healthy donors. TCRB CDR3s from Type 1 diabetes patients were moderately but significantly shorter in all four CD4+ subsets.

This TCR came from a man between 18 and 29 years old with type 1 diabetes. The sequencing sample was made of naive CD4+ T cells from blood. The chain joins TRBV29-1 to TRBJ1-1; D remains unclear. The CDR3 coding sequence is TGCAGCGCAAAGGACGACACTGAAGCTTTCTTT. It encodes CSAKDDTEAFF.